The next 30 T cell receptor beta chains were all read from a single sample in a study of beta chain features in type 1 diabetes. The entirety of the isolated RNA underwent reverse transcription, so expressed TCRB transcripts were sequenced. The method was immunoSEQ multiplex PCR; TCRdb's version includes in-frame clones alone and lacks a portion of them. This table holds 120,000 or so clones, approximately 15% found once. The antigens of these receptors remain unknown. Whole-study results and caveats: Shortening of TCRB CDR3s, moderate but significant, appeared in all four CD4+ subsets of Type 1 diabetes patients.

The sequencing input was central memory CD4+ T cells from blood. The source of these receptors is a man aged 18 to 30 with type 1 diabetes.

The chain uses TRBV5-1 and TRBJ2-1; TRBD2 aligns across 9 bases. This CDR3 comprises 15 residues. After removal of 0 bases from V and 8 bases from J, the junction contained 6 bases not matched to a gene. Germline V gene sequence: CDR1 SGHRS, CDR2 YFSETQ. CDR3: CASSLEAGGPYEQFF. In nucleotides, the CDR3 is TGCGCCAGCAGCTTGGAGGCGGGAGGGCCCTATGAGCAGTTCTTC.

This chain connects TRBV29-1 to TRBJ1-1; no firm D call. The CDR3 consists of 13 residues. Germline V lookup: CDR1 SQVTM, CDR2 ANQGSEA. The CDR3 loop reads CSVILQANTEAFF. As DNA, the CDR3 is TGCAGTGTGATCCTGCAGGCTAACACTGAAGCTTTCTTT.

The V call is TRBV9, the J call TRBJ2-2; D uncertain. The germline V and J ends were trimmed by 0 bases and 0 bases, with 6 bases remaining between them. CDR1 and CDR2 from the germline V gene are SGDLS and YYNGEE. The CDR3 runs to 15 residues. CDR3 protein: CASSVAQTNTGELFF. The CDR3 bases are TGTGCCAGCAGCGTAGCACAGACGAACACCGGGGAGCTGTTTTTT.

J is TRBJ2-1 and V is TRBV28; 11 bases align to TRBD2. CDR3 length equals 18 residues. Germline CDR1 is MDHEN and CDR2 is SYDVKM. Losses at the gene ends were 6 bases for V and 5 bases for J; bases not matched to a gene: 15. The CDR3 loop reads CASRTGSFALAGDNEQFF. In DNA, the CDR3 is TGTGCCAGCAGAACCGGAAGTTTTGCACTAGCGGGAGACAATGAGCAGTTCTTC.

The chain employs TRBV30 and TRBJ2-5; D is uncertain. Germline assignment: CDR1 GTSNPN and CDR2 SVGIG (reference sequence). V was clipped by 0 bases and J by 5 bases, with 7 bases between them. The CDR3 is 12 amino acids. CDR3 DNA sequence: TGTGCCTGGAGTGTAGAGGTGGAGACCCAGTACTTC. This gives the protein CAWSVEVETQYF.

V and J are TRBV11-2 and TRBJ2-2; no clear D. The ends were cut back, 5 bases at V and 3 bases at J, with 10 bases in the middle. Germline V lookup: CDR1 SGHAT, CDR2 FQNNGV. The CDR3 is 14 amino acids. In DNA, the CDR3 is TGTGCCAGCAGCCTTGCACGGGACACCGGGGAGCTGTTTTTT. Amino acids: CASSLARDTGELFF.

This clone turned up a few times. The chain has TRBV7-8 and TRBJ1-6, with 7 bases identical to TRBD1. This CDR3 has 16 residues. Germline values: CDR1 SGHVS, CDR2 FQNEAQ. Trimming removed 0 bases from V and 9 bases from J; junction bases left unmatched: 8. CDR3 region: CASSLAQTGPGSPLHF. As DNA, the CDR3 is TGTGCCAGCAGCTTAGCCCAGACAGGGCCGGGTTCACCCCTCCACTTT.

This chain connects TRBV30 to TRBJ2-7, with 8 bases that match TRBD1. Per the germline V gene, CDR1 is GTSNPN and CDR2 is SVGIG (reference sequence). V was clipped by 1 base and J by 2 bases; unmatched bases: 4. CDR3 length equals 14 residues. This CDR3 reads CAWSDGTGPYEQYF. The DNA for the CDR3 is TGTGCCTGGAGTGACGGGACAGGTCCCTACGAGCAGTACTTC.

This clone was seen only a few times. This may arise from a read error, as a much more abundant clone is one base away. V is TRBV4-2 and J is TRBJ1-5, with D perhaps TRBD1 (5 bases). CDR1 and CDR2 from the germline V gene are LGHNA and YNFKEQ. V was cut by 0 bases and J by 6 bases, with 6 bases left in between. This CDR3 comprises 13 residues. In DNA form, the CDR3 reads TGTGCCAGCAGCCAAGAGGGGGGTCAGCCCCAGCATTTT. Protein sequence: CASSQEGGQPQHF.

In its sample, this clone was seen a few times. V gene TRBV27 combines with J gene TRBJ2-6; D remains ambiguous. The length of the CDR3 is 14 residues. The germline CDR1 and CDR2 sequences are MNHEY and SMNVEV (reference sequence). Deletions cut 2 bases from V and 2 bases from J, with 4 bases between. Here the CDR3 DNA reads TGTGCCAGCAGTTTAGGGCCTGGGGCCAACGTCCTGACTTTC. Translating gives CASSLGPGANVLTF.

This clone was picked up a small number of times. The CDR3 protein is CSVSDRGDYGYTF. For the CDR3, the DNA is TGCAGCGTTTCGGACAGGGGGGACTATGGCTACACCTTC. The chain joins TRBV29-1 to TRBJ1-2; TRBD1 matches at 10 bases. Germline loops: CDR1 SQVTM, CDR2 ANQGSEA. The J segment lost 3 bases and the V segment lost 5 bases, leaving 3 bases of the junction unmatched. CDR3 size: 13 residues.

This clone turned up a few times. V and J are TRBV10-3 and TRBJ2-5; 8 bases are a match to TRBD1. The DNA matches TRBJ2-7 better at its end, which makes the J call doubtful. Germline loops: CDR1 ENHRY, CDR2 SYGVKD. The CDR3 extends over 16 amino acids. CDR3 in DNA: TGTGCCATCAGTGAGGAAGGACAGGGAGGCACCTACGAGCAGTACTTC. It yields the protein CAISEEGQGGTYEQYF.

This chain connects TRBV15 to TRBJ2-5; unclear D gene. CDR1 is LNHNV, CDR2 YYDKDF, per germline (reference sequence). Trimming cost V 2 bases and J 5 bases, with 6 bases left between them. This CDR3 region has 12 residues. The CDR3 coding sequence is TGTGCCACCAGCAGACCTCAGGAGACCCAGTACTTC. Translation: CATSRPQETQYF.

This clone has a handful of counts. This chain uses TRBV7-3 with TRBJ2-1; no clear D gene. The CDR3 is 14 amino acids. In germline, CDR1 is SGHTA, CDR2 FQGTGA. The ends were cut back, 5 bases at V and 6 bases at J, with 14 bases in the middle. CDR3 DNA sequence: TGTGCCAGCAGCGCTCCCTTAATCAGCAATGAGCAGTTCTTC. It codes for CASSAPLISNEQFF.

V and J are TRBV7-6 and TRBJ1-1; D is possibly TRBD1 (6 bases). Deletions cut 5 bases from V and 3 bases from J, with 19 bases between. This CDR3 contains 16 residues. Per germline, CDR1 SGHVS and CDR2 FNYEAQ. CDR3 bases: TGTGCCAGCAGCAGATACGGACAGTCCGCGGACACTGAAGCTTTCTTT. Translated: CASSRYGQSADTEAFF. The full variable domain, its missing parts supplied by reference TRBV7-6 and TRBJ1-1, is GAGVSQSPRYKVTKRGQDVALRCDPISGHVSLYWYRQALGQGPEFLTYFNYEAQQDKSGLPNDRFSAERPEGSISTLTIQRTEQRDSAMYRCASSRYGQSADTEAFFGQGTRLTVV.

The V call is TRBV7-2, the J call TRBJ2-5, with 16 bases fitting TRBD2. The CDR3 is 16 residues long. In germline, CDR1 is SGHTA, CDR2 FQGNSA. With 3 bases clipped from V and 4 bases from J, the junction kept 2 bases outside the gene matches. The CDR3 DNA follows: TGTGCCAGCAGCTTGGGACTAGCGGGGGGGCGAGAGACCCAGTACTTC. Protein sequence: CASSLGLAGGRETQYF.

This chain joins TRBV7-2 and TRBJ2-7; TRBD1 is a possible D gene (6 bases). The V gene's germline CDR1 is SGHTA and CDR2 FQGNSA. Trimming pared 11 bases from V and 2 bases from J, leaving 16 bases between. This CDR3 spans 13 amino acids. CDR3 sequence reads: CAHPRDTPYEQYF. The CDR3 coding sequence is TGTGCCCACCCCCGGGACACTCCCTACGAGCAGTACTTC.

This clone was seen only a few times. V usage is TRBV29-1 and J usage is TRBJ2-7; D is tentatively TRBD1 or TRBD2 (5 bases each). With 4 bases removed from V and 0 bases from J, the gap between germline ends came to 10 bases. The V gene's germline CDR1 is SQVTM and CDR2 ANQGSEA. CDR3 length: 13 amino acids. Here the CDR3 DNA reads TGCAGCGTTGTCAGGGACCGCTCCTACGAGCAGTACTTC. Translation gives CSVVRDRSYEQYF.

This clone was detected a few times. As DNA, the CDR3 is TGTGCCTGGAGTTCAGGGAACGGGGAGACCCAGTACTTC. This gives the protein CAWSSGNGETQYF. The V gene is TRBV30, the J gene TRBJ2-5; D might be TRBD1 (5 bases). In germline, CDR1 is GTSNPN, CDR2 SVGIG (reference sequence). V was clipped by 2 bases and J by 5 bases, with 12 bases between them. The CDR3 spans 13 residues.

The chain carries TRBV5-1 and TRBJ2-3, with 10 bases that match TRBD1. CDR1 is SGHRS, CDR2 YFSETQ, per germline. With V trimmed by 4 bases and J by 0 bases, 2 bases remained unmatched. CDR3 length equals 15 residues. CDR3 in DNA: TGCGCCAGCAGCCTGGGACAGGGGAGCACAGATACGCAGTATTTT. Residues: CASSLGQGSTDTQYF.

This clone was found a few times. The V gene is TRBV28, the J gene TRBJ2-3; TRBD2 might be the D (6 bases). Germline V gene data show CDR1 as MDHEN and CDR2 as SYDVKM. This CDR3 is built from 15 residues. V lost 5 bases and J 0 bases, leaving 12 bases between the germline ends. The CDR3 DNA reads as TGTGCCAGCAGTCCATGGGGGACTAGCACAGATACGCAGTATTTT. Protein: CASSPWGTSTDTQYF.

This chain links TRBV14 with TRBJ2-3; a possible D gene is TRBD2 (6 bases). The germline V gene has CDR1 SGHDN and CDR2 FVKESK. V lost 0 bases, J lost 1 base, and 14 bases lay in between. There are 17 residues in the CDR3. The CDR3 reads CASSQDKGPGGTDTQYF. CDR3 sequence (DNA): TGTGCCAGCAGCCAAGATAAAGGTCCGGGGGGCACAGATACGCAGTATTTT.

This clone was picked up a small number of times. CDR3 sequence (DNA): TGCGCCAGCAGCCAAGCTCTAGATACGCAGTATTTT. Translation: CASSQALDTQYF. This chain links TRBV4-1 with TRBJ2-3; the D is unclear. The length of the CDR3 is 12 residues. CDR1 MGHRA and CDR2 YSYEKL come from the germline V gene. V was clipped by 1 base and J by 5 bases, with 4 bases between them.

The chain has TRBV18 and TRBJ2-7, with D perhaps TRBD1 or TRBD2 (5 bases each). V gave up 2 bases and J gave up 7 bases, with 9 bases separating them. The CDR3 sequence is 12 residues long. Per the germline V gene, CDR1 is KGHSH and CDR2 is LQKENI. As DNA, the CDR3 is TGTGCCAGCTCACCAGTGGGGGAAGAGCAGTACTTC. Protein: CASSPVGEEQYF.

The gene calls are TRBV14 and TRBJ1-3; D not resolved. Per the germline V gene, CDR1 is SGHDN and CDR2 is FVKESK. The CDR3 is made up of 13 amino acids. V lost 4 bases, J lost 7 bases, and 11 bases lay in between. The CDR3 loop reads CASSRDEGNTIYF. DNA of the CDR3: TGTGCCAGCAGCCGGGATGAGGGTAACACCATATATTTT.

This clone was counted only a few times. The V call is TRBV29-1, the J call TRBJ2-1; the match to TRBD2 covers 9 bases. This CDR3 spans 14 amino acids. In germline, CDR1 is SQVTM, CDR2 ANQGSEA. With 4 bases clipped from V and 3 bases from J, the junction kept 4 bases outside the gene matches. The CDR3 coding sequence is TGCAGCGTTGGGCTAGCGGGGTTCTACAATGAGCAGTTCTTC. Translated, it gives CSVGLAGFYNEQFF.

This clone showed up many times. Other nucleotide sequences in the sample specify the same CDR3. The chain couples TRBV5-1 to TRBJ2-3, with TRBD1 as a possible D gene (5 bases). This CDR3 is 13 amino acids long. Germline lookup yields CDR1 SGHRS and CDR2 YFSETQ. V was cut by 0 bases and J by 3 bases, with 5 bases left in between. CDR3 coding DNA: TGCGCCAGCAGCTTGGAGGGGACAGATACGCAGTATTTT. It specifies CASSLEGTDTQYF.

The chain uses TRBV9 and TRBJ2-1, with D hard to call. The germline gives CDR1 SGDLS, CDR2 YYNGEE. The V end lost 2 bases, the J end lost 6 bases, and 9 bases lay between the germline ends. The CDR3 loop spans 13 amino acids. CDR3 loop: CASSVGWANEQFF. The CDR3 nucleotides read TGTGCCAGCAGCGTTGGTTGGGCCAATGAGCAGTTCTTC.

J is TRBJ2-1 and V is TRBV7-3, with 12 bases lining up with TRBD2. Germline V gene lookup returns CDR1 SGHTA and CDR2 FQGTGA. The ends lost 5 bases at V and 2 bases at J; junction bases unmatched: 4. The CDR3 covers 16 residues. This CDR3 is CASSRGTSGPYNEQFF. The CDR3 nucleotides are TGTGCCAGCAGCCGTGGGACTAGCGGGCCCTACAATGAGCAGTTCTTC.

J is TRBJ2-1 and V is TRBV5-5; 7 bases map to TRBD2. The CDR3 extends over 16 amino acids. J lost 5 bases, V lost 5 bases, and 13 bases had no gene match. In germline, CDR1 is SGHKS, CDR2 YYEKEE (reference sequence). CDR3 amino acids: CASRSLLAPINNEQFF. CDR3 sequence (DNA): TGTGCCAGCAGATCCTTACTAGCGCCGATTAACAATGAGCAGTTCTTC.